This T cell receptor beta chain appears in the sequencing data of a study of Ad26.COV2.S vaccination and SARS-CoV-2 variants. Background on the study: Intramuscular Ad26.COV2.S doses were given once or twice, 56 days apart.

Sequencing used immunoSEQ multiplex PCR; TCRdb keeps in-frame clones, though not all of them. The sample has under 600,000 clones; about 88% are singletons. The CDR3 runs 13 residues. Germline V lookup: CDR1 SGDLS, CDR2 YYNGEE. V was cut by 0 bases and J by 8 bases, with 11 bases left in between. Treatment: some 19 received Ad26.COV2.S at low or high dose, single or two shots; 5 received placebo; per-sample allocation not given. The investigators took samples on day 63 after the first vaccine or placebo injection. Donation was by an adult aged 18-55 years who was in Boston. Ad26.COV2.S expressed prefusion-stabilized spike from the original Wuhan strain.

Sequences were derived from peripheral blood, sampled in a trial of Ad26.COV2.S vaccine versus placebo. This chain links TRBV9 with TRBJ1-2; D might be TRBD1 (5 bases). The clonotype comes from a person aged 18-65 years who received the Ad26.COV2.S COVID-19 vaccine or a placebo. CDR3 residues: CASSVGGHGGYTF. The DNA for the CDR3 is TGTGCCAGCAGCGTAGGTGGACACGGCGGCTACACCTTC.